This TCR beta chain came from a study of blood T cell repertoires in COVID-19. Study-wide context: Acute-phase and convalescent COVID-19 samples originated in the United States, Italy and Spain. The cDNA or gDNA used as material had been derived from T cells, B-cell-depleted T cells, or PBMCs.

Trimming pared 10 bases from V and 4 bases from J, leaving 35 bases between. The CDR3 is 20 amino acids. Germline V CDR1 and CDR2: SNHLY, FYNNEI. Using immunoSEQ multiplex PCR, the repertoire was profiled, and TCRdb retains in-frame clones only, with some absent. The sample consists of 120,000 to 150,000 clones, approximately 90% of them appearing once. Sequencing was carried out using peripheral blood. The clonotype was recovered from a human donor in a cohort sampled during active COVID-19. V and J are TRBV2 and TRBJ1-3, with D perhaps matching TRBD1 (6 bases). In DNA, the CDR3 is TGTGCCAACCAAGGACAGTCGCGATCTCTGGAAGGCTACAGAGGAAACACCATATATTTT. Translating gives CANQGQSRSLEGYRGNTIYF.